This T cell receptor (beta chain) derives from a study of control samples from healthy donors and cancer patients. The germline V gene encodes CDR1 SGHRS and CDR2 YFSETQ. The CDR3 totals 14 residues. Deletions cut 6 bases from V and 0 bases from J, with 10 bases between. This clone has at least ten counts. Profiling relied on immunoSEQ multiplex PCR, and the TCRdb table lists in-frame clones only, not all of them. The table includes about 120,000 clones, roughly nine tenths detected once. The sequence derives from a woman aged 50 to 60 with colorectal cancer. Specimen: PBMCs. This chain links TRBV5-1 with TRBJ1-3; no clear D gene. CDR3 sequence: CASTESGSGNTIYF. CDR3 DNA: TGCGCCAGCACGGAATCAGGCTCTGGAAACACCATATATTTT.